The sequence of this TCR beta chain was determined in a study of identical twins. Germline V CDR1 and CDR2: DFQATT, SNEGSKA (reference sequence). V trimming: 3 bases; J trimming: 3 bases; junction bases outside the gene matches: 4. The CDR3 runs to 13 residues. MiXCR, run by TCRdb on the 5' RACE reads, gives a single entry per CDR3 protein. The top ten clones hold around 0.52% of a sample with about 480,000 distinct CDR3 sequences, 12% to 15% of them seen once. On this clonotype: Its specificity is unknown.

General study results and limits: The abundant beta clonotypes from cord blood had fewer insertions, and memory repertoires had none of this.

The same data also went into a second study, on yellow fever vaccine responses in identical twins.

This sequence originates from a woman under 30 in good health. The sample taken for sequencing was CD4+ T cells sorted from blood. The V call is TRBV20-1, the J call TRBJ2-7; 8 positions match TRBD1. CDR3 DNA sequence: TGCAGTGCTAGCAGGACAGGGCGCTACGAGCAGTACTTC. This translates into CSASRTGRYEQYF.